This entry features one TCR beta chain sequence. Its antigen remains unidentified. Base qualities are not at hand, and no much larger clone is one base apart. The immunoSEQ Assay, a bias-controlled multiplex PCR, was used to amplify TCRbeta CDR3 regions from genomic DNA. Processing in the source paper ran as follows. Within the assay, amplification of reference gene primers was used to estimate how many nucleated cells each sample contained. Sequence reads were collapsed and filtered to measure the absolute abundance of every unique TCRbeta CDR3 rearrangement. For each sample, productive Simpson clonality was calculated as the square root of Simpson's diversity index over productive rearrangements. As stored in TCRdb, this immuneACCESS dataset retains in-frame rearrangements with V and J assigned. A fraction of the clones does not appear; measured against another copy, unresolved V genes explain less than half of the discrepancy, and the remainder lacks a known reason. That table supplies the V and J calls and clone size; D and trimming were determined from the DNA. This sample has around 160,000 clones in its table, and approximately 90% of those were observed once. About 0.98% of the sample is taken by the ten largest.

This specimen belongs to a study of blood T cell repertoires in COVID-19 (dated by TCRdb to the early 2020s). Study-level background: Collaborator samples came from the United States, Italy and Spain and covered acute and convalescent phases of COVID-19. Where available, HLA class I and class II types were taken from metadata supplied by the sample provider and were not determined by assay-based typing. The material from the prospective study consisted of cDNA or gDNA derived from T cells, B-cell-depleted T cells, or PBMCs. Samples came from the ongoing ImmuneRACE study (first 160 participants) plus 1,254 subjects from 6 global collaborators. Subjects who had been exposed to COVID-19, were actively infected with it, or had recovered from it provided the deeply sampled blood TCRbeta repertoires that made up the dataset. A de-identified subject ID, COVID-19 status, age in years and sex were almost always included in the sample metadata. The repertoires were released in a freely available public database meant as a resource for research on the immune response to SARS-CoV-2. Here is what the overall study found, with its caveats: How much clinical and demographic metadata was included differed by source and by participant, and the metadata was provided uncurated.

The V end loses 5 bases and the J end loses 5 bases, and a stretch of 15 bases separates them. The germline V gene gives CDR1 as SGHTA and CDR2 as FQGTGA. The CDR3 goes from the cysteine to the phenylalanine over 14 residues. Just CDR3 DNA is preserved here, 42 bases in frame from base 1. Collaborating institutions collected whole blood in K2EDTA tubes following their own protocols. For TCRbeta analysis, collaborators shipped samples in one of three forms: frozen whole blood, isolated PBMCs, or DNA extracted from either of those sample types. The sequence is built from TRBV7-3 and TRBJ2-5, with a tentative D gene TRBD2 over 5 matching bases. The material sequenced was peripheral blood. The source of this sequence is a man younger than 35 with acute or convalescent COVID-19. CDR3 loop: CASSRGSTGETQYF. The sequenced DNA: TGTGCCAGCAGCCGAGGGAGTACCGGGGAGACCCAGTACTTC.